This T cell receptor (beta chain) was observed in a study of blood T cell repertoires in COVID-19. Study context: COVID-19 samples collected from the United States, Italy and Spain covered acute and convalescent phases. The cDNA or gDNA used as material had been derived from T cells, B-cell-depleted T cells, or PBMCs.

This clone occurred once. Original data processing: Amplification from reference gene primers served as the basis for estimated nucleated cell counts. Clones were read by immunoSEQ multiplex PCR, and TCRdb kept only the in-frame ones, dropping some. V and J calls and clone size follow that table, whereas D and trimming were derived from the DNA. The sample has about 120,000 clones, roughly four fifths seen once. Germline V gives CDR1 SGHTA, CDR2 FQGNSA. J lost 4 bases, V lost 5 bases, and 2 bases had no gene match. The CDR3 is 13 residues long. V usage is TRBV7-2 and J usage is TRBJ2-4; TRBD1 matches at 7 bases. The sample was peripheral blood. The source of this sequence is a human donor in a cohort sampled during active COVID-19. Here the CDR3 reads CASSEDRKNIQYF. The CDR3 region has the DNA TGTGCCAGCAGCGAGGACAGGAAAAACATTCAGTACTTC. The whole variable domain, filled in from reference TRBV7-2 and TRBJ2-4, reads GAGVSQSPSNKVTEKGKDVELRCDPISGHTALYWYRQSLGQGLEFLIYFQGNSAPDKSGLPSDRFSAERTGGSVSTLTIQRTQQEDSAVYLCASSEDRKNIQYFGAGTRLSVL.